These T cell receptor beta chains were read from a single sample in a study of blood T cell repertoires in COVID-19. Clones were read by immunoSEQ multiplex PCR, and TCRdb kept only the in-frame ones, dropping some. The profile shows around 290,000 clones, roughly 86% of them singletons. The sample consisted of peripheral blood. These TCRs come from a woman aged 45-65 years who had recovered from COVID-19. The CDR3 runs from the conserved cysteine through the conserved F or W. D genes are given only for firm matches. Rows may omit the clone size; those that give it use once, few, many or a size class.

J | size | D | V | DNA | CDR3
TRBJ2-6 | . | . | TRBV19 | TGTGCCAGTACGGTTCTGAGCTCTGGGGCCAACGTCCTGACTTTC | CASTVLSSGANVLTF
TRBJ2-7 | . | . | TRBV4-3 | TGCGCCAGCGGAGATGGCTACGAGCAGTACTTC | CASGDGYEQYF
TRBJ1-5 | . | . | TRBV7-2 | TGTGCCAGCAGCTTAGCGCGTAGCAATCAGCCCCAGCATTTT | CASSLARSNQPQHF
TRBJ1-5 | few | . | TRBV19 | TGTGCCAGTAGCCCCGGGGGGCAGCCCAATCAGCCCCAGCATTTT | CASSPGGQPNQPQHF
TRBJ2-3 | . | TRBD2 | TRBV14 | TGTGCCAGCAGCCTTGCGGGGGGCACAGATACGCAGTATTTT | CASSLAGGTDTQYF
TRBJ1-5 | . | TRBD1 | TRBV7-2 | TGTGCCAGCAGCTTAACAGGGGGGCGGAATCAGCCCCAGCATTTT | CASSLTGGRNQPQHF
TRBJ1-4 | . | TRBD1 | TRBV2 | TGTGCCAGCAGTGAGGGGACAGGGGGAATGGAAAAACTGTTTTTT | CASSEGTGGMEKLFF
TRBJ1-1 | . | . | TRBV5-8 | TGTGCCAGCAGCTTTGCAGAAACGGGTCTCGCGAGAAAGCCTGAAGCTTTCTTT | CASSFAETGLARKPEAFF
TRBJ2-5 | once | TRBD2 | TRBV18 | TGTGCCAGCTCACCACAATTGCTGGAGGCGGGAGAAGAGACCCAGTACTTC | CASSPQLLEAGEETQYF
TRBJ1-2 | few | TRBD1 | TRBV18 | TGTGCCAGCTCACCCCTACCAGGGGGCAATAACTATGGCTACACCTTC | CASSPLPGGNNYGYTF
TRBJ1-6 | . | TRBD1 | TRBV19 | TGTGCCAGTAGTATCCGGGACAGGGGTAATTCACCCCTCCACTTT | CASSIRDRGNSPLHF
TRBJ2-2 | . | . | TRBV10-1 | TGCGCCAGCAGTAGACAGAGGAACACCGGGGAGCTGTTTTTT | CASSRQRNTGELFF
TRBJ2-1 | . | TRBD1 | TRBV28 | TGTGCCCGAGCCGGGACAGGGTACAATGAGCAGTTCTTC | CARAGTGYNEQFF
TRBJ2-7 | . | . | TRBV30 | TGTGCCTGGAGTGTCGGGTTTAGGGACACCCCCGAGCAGTACTTC | CAWSVGFRDTPEQYF
TRBJ1-1 | once | . | TRBV11-3 | TGTGCCAGCAGCGACAGCAGGGCCACTGAAGCTTTCTTT | CASSDSRATEAFF
TRBJ1-2 | . | TRBD1 | TRBV5-4 | TGTGCCAGCAGTCTCGGGACAGGGCTAGACGGCTACACCTTC | CASSLGTGLDGYTF
TRBJ2-2 | . | TRBD2 | TRBV4-2 | TGTGCCAGCAGCCAAGAAGCGGGAGGGTACACCGGGGAGCTGTTTTTT | CASSQEAGGYTGELFF
TRBJ1-5 | . | . | TRBV20-1 | TGCAGTGCTAGTCGAACGGGGCAGCCCCAGCATTTT | CSASRTGQPQHF
TRBJ2-5 | . | TRBD1 | TRBV19 | TGTGCCAGTAGTGACCTAGACAGGGGGCAAGAGACCCAGTACTTC | CASSDLDRGQETQYF
TRBJ1-5 | . | . | TRBV10-3 | TGTGCCACGCGCGGAGGTGGGGACAATCAGCCCCAGCATTTT | CATRGGGDNQPQHF
TRBJ1-2 | . | . | TRBV29-1 | TGCAGCGTTGAAGAACGCGCATCTAACTATGGCTACACCTTC | CSVEERASNYGYTF
TRBJ2-5 | few | . | TRBV5-4 | TGTGCCAGCAGCCACCAGCGGTTACAGACCCAGTACTTC | CASSHQRLQTQYF
TRBJ1-1 | . | . | TRBV30 | TGTGCCTGGAGGGGGAGAGAAGCTTTCTTT | CAWRGREAFF
TRBJ1-5 | . | TRBD1 | TRBV28 | TGTGCCAGCTTTAGACAGGGCGCCCTAGGCCAGCCCCAGCATTTT | CASFRQGALGQPQHF
TRBJ1-6 | few | TRBD1 | TRBV5-5 | TGTGCCAGCAGCTTGGATCAGGGGGGTTACCCCCTCCACTTT | CASSLDQGGYPLHF
TRBJ1-6 | . | TRBD1 | TRBV6-2/TRBV6-3 | TGTGCCAGCAGTTGGGACAGCCAGAATTCACCCCTCCACTTT | CASSWDSQNSPLHF
TRBJ1-5 | . | . | TRBV19 | TGTGCCAGTAGTCCCCGAGAGGGTCTACCCCAGCATTTT | CASSPREGLPQHF
TRBJ1-4 | . | . | TRBV28 | TGTGCCAGCAGTAACGGTGGGGGGGGGCGTGAAAAACTGTTTTTT | CASSNGGGGREKLFF
TRBJ1-1 | . | TRBD1 | TRBV5-1 | TGCGCCAGCAGATTAACAGGGGGCGCGGCGTGGACTGAAGCTTTCTTT | CASRLTGGAAWTEAFF
TRBJ1-5 | medium-sized | . | TRBV19 | TGTGCCAGTAGTATCACAGGAGGGAATCAGCCCCAGCATTTT | CASSITGGNQPQHF
TRBJ1-3 | . | TRBD1 | TRBV7-9 | TGTGCCAGCAGCAACCCTGGACAGGGTAGCGGTCCTGGAAACACCATATATTTT | CASSNPGQGSGPGNTIYF
TRBJ2-2 | . | . | TRBV5-1 | TGCGCCAGCAGCCATCCCGGGGGACCGAACACCGGGGAGCTGTTTTTT | CASSHPGGPNTGELFF
TRBJ2-6 | . | . | TRBV4-2 | TGTGCCAGCAGCCAAGACAGGTTTATCTCTGGGGCCAACGTCCTGACTTTC | CASSQDRFISGANVLTF
TRBJ2-7 | . | . | TRBV6-2/TRBV6-3 | TGTGCCAGCAGTTATTCGGGTGGATACTACGAGCAGTACTTC | CASSYSGGYYEQYF
TRBJ1-4 | once | TRBD1 | TRBV5-4 | TGTGCCAGCAGCACCCGAGACAGGGCTGATGAAAAACTGTTTTTT | CASSTRDRADEKLFF
TRBJ1-6 | . | . | TRBV28 | TGTGCCAGCAGGCCCCCTGGGAGTTCACCCCTCCACTTT | CASRPPGSSPLHF
TRBJ2-7 | . | TRBD1 | TRBV10-2 | TGCGCCAGCAGCCGACAGGGATTGTACGAGCAGTACTTC | CASSRQGLYEQYF
TRBJ2-2 | few | TRBD1 | TRBV6-4 | TGTGCCAGCAGTGGCAAAGGGGGCGAAACCGGGGAGCTGTTTTTT | CASSGKGGETGELFF
TRBJ1-4 | . | TRBD1 | TRBV7-2 | TGTGCCAGCAGCTCTTCGGGACAGGGGGGGGAAAAACTGTTTTTT | CASSSSGQGGEKLFF
TRBJ1-1 | . | . | TRBV28 | TGTGCCAGCAGTTCCCGGGGGGGCGCGGGCACTGAAGCTTTCTTT | CASSSRGGAGTEAFF
TRBJ1-1 | . | . | TRBV30 | TGTGCCTGGAGTGTACTGATGGGCAACACTGAAGCTTTCTTT | CAWSVLMGNTEAFF
TRBJ2-1 | . | . | TRBV7-9 | TGTGCCAGCAGCTACCATTTAGCGGAGCAGTTCTTC | CASSYHLAEQFF
TRBJ1-4 | . | TRBD1 | TRBV30 | TGTGCCTGCAAGGTTGGACAGGGTTTCTCTTCAACTAATGAAAAACTGTTTTTT | CACKVGQGFSSTNEKLFF
TRBJ2-1 | . | TRBD1 | TRBV2 | TGTGCCAGCAGACCGGGACAGGGTATAGATGAGCAGTTCTTC | CASRPGQGIDEQFF
TRBJ1-2 | . | TRBD1 | TRBV10-3 | TGTGCCATCAGTGAGTTGGCAGGGGGCGCGTTGGGCTACACCTTC | CAISELAGGALGYTF
TRBJ2-1 | . | TRBD2 | TRBV9 | TGTGCCAGCAGCTTTCGGGTCGGGGTAGCGGGGCACTACAATGAGCAGTTCTTC | CASSFRVGVAGHYNEQFF
TRBJ2-3 | few | TRBD2 | TRBV29-1 | TGCAGCGGCCGTCGGGAGGGGAACACAGATACGCAGTATTTT | CSGRREGNTDTQYF
TRBJ1-1 | once | . | TRBV11-2 | TGTGCCAGCAGCTTAGGGTATGAGGGGAACACTGAAGCTTTCTTT | CASSLGYEGNTEAFF
TRBJ2-7 | . | . | TRBV7-7 | TGTGCCAGCAGCCAGGACAGGGAGGGGGAGCAGTACTTC | CASSQDREGEQYF
TRBJ1-2 | . | . | TRBV6-2/TRBV6-3 | TGTGCCAGCAGTTTGACAGATCTTAACTATGGCTACACCTTC | CASSLTDLNYGYTF
TRBJ2-1 | . | TRBD2 | TRBV9 | TGTGCCAGCAGCGTAAGGGCGGGAGAATGGAATGAGCAGTTCTTC | CASSVRAGEWNEQFF
TRBJ1-5 | few | TRBD1 | TRBV6-6 | TGTGCCAGCAGGCCGGACAGGGGCCAGTTGGAGCCCCAGCATTTT | CASRPDRGQLEPQHF
TRBJ2-1 | . | TRBD2 | TRBV4-2 | TGTGCCAGCAGCCAAGACGCGACTAGCGCTTCCAATGAGCAGTTCTTC | CASSQDATSASNEQFF
TRBJ2-7 | . | . | TRBV5-4 | TGTGCCAGCAGCTTGTCCCCAAATAACTTCTACGAGCAGTACTTC | CASSLSPNNFYEQYF
TRBJ1-5 | . | . | TRBV18 | TGTGCCAGCTCGCTCGGGACACCTAATCAGCCCCAGCATTTT | CASSLGTPNQPQHF
TRBJ1-4 | . | . | TRBV28 | TGTGCCAGCAGTATCCCGGGCCCGGGGGAGGAAAAACTGTTTTTT | CASSIPGPGEEKLFF
TRBJ1-1 | . | . | TRBV5-8 | TGTGCCAGCAGCGGAACACCTAGGGGAGCTTTCTTT | CASSGTPRGAFF
TRBJ2-7 | . | TRBD2 | TRBV7-8 | TGTGCCAGCAGCCCGCGGACTAGCGGGGGAGTCTACGAGCAGTACTTC | CASSPRTSGGVYEQYF
TRBJ1-2 | . | . | TRBV6-2/TRBV6-3 | TGTGCCAGCAGTTACGACAGCTTCACTAACTATGGCTACACCTTC | CASSYDSFTNYGYTF
TRBJ2-1 | . | . | TRBV4-3 | TGCGCCAGCAGCCCGGACAGATCCAATGAGCAGTTCTTC | CASSPDRSNEQFF